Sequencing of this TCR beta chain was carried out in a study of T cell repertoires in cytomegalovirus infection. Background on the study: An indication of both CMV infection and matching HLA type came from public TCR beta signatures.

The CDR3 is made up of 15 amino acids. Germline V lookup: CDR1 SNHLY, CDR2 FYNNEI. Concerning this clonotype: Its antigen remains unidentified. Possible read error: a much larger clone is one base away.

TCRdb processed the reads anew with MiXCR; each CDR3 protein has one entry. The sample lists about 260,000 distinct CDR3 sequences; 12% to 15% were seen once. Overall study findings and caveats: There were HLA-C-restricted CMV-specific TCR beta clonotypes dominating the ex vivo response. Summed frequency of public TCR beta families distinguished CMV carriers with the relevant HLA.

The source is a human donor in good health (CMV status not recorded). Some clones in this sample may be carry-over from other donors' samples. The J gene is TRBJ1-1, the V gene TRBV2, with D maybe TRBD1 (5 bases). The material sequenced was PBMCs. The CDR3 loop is CASSEGEGRKTEASF. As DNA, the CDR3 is TGTGCCAGCAGTGAAGGGGAGGGGAGGAAGACTGAAGCTTCCTTT.